Listed here is a single T cell receptor beta chain. This sample is drawn from a study of CD8 T cells in Susac syndrome. CD8+ and CD4+ T cells circulating in blood were sequenced for TCR beta. CDR1 DFQATT and CDR2 SNEGSKA come from the germline V gene (reference sequence). V was clipped by 1 base and J by 5 bases, with 11 bases between them. The CDR3 is 13 amino acids. Reverse transcription of 0.5 to 1 ug RNA was performed with random hexamers. Using its own MiXCR run on the immunoSEQ multiplex PCR reads, TCRdb lists one record per CDR3 protein. The repertoire includes approximately 150,000 distinct CDR3 sequences, around 92% of them detected once, and 0.08% sits in the top ten.

Sequenced sample: CD4+ T cells from PBMCs. The chain joins TRBV20-1 to TRBJ2-5; D might be TRBD2 (6 bases). This clonotype was sampled from a human donor in good health. The CDR3 DNA follows: TGCAGTGCTAGAGGCTCGGGGGTCGAGACCCAGTACTTC. The encoded protein is CSARGSGVETQYF.